The next 24 T cell receptor beta chains were all read from a single sample in a study of blood T cell repertoires in COVID-19. Produced via immunoSEQ multiplex PCR; TCRdb's table is partial and in-frame only. Of over 200,000 clones listed, 70% to 90% were seen once; the top ten hold 10% to 13%. Sequencing was carried out using PBMCs or T cells enriched from blood (not recorded which). Receptors originate from a man in his thirties or forties who had recovered from COVID-19.

The chain combines TRBV30 with TRBJ2-1, with D possibly being TRBD1 or TRBD2 (5 bases each). This CDR3 has 13 amino acids. Trimming left V 5 bases short and J 1 base short, with 9 bases between. Germline lookup yields CDR1 GTSNPN and CDR2 SVGIG (reference sequence). CDR3 DNA sequence: TGTGCCTGGGAGGGGAAATCCTACAATGAGCAGTTCTTC. Its translation is CAWEGKSYNEQFF.

V gene TRBV9 combines with J gene TRBJ1-3; TRBD1 might be the D (5 bases). Germline CDR1 is SGDLS and CDR2 is YYNGEE. The V end was cut by 0 bases, the J end by 8 bases, with 12 bases between. This CDR3 spans 14 amino acids. The CDR3 is CASSVASGGDTIYF. CDR3 in DNA: TGTGCCAGCAGCGTAGCTTCGGGGGGAGACACCATATATTTT.

In its sample, this clone was seen a few times. The chain's CDR3 is CASSDTGDQPQHF. DNA for the CDR3: TGTGCCAGCAGTGACACAGGGGATCAGCCCCAGCATTTT. The chain links TRBV6-1 to TRBJ1-5; TRBD1 matches 7 bases. CDR1 MNHNS and CDR2 SASEGT come from the germline V gene. The CDR3 length is 13 residues. V was pared by 3 bases and J by 5 bases, with 1 base of the junction left unmatched.

In its sample, this clone was seen many times. The chain uses TRBV6-6 and TRBJ1-5, with D unclear. Germline V gene data show CDR1 as MNHNY and CDR2 as SVGAGI (reference sequence). The CDR3 has 17 residues. Deletions cut 5 bases from V and 4 bases from J, with 21 bases between. The CDR3 loop is CASSRPANGNSNQPQHF. The CDR3 DNA follows: TGTGCCAGCAGTCGGCCGGCGAACGGAAACAGTAATCAGCCCCAGCATTTT.

The chain combines TRBV14 with TRBJ2-7; no clear D. With 1 base removed from V and 4 bases from J, the gap between germline ends came to 5 bases. Germline V lookup: CDR1 SGHDN, CDR2 FVKESK. CDR3 length: 12 residues. The CDR3 reads CASSQVFYEQYF. In DNA form, the CDR3 reads TGTGCCAGCAGCCAAGTCTTTTACGAGCAGTACTTC.

This clone was recorded at least ten times. The rearrangement links TRBV2 to TRBJ2-7; no clear D gene. The CDR3 is 13 amino acids. Between the trimmed V and J ends, which lost 9 bases and 0 bases, there was a span of 12 bases. The germline CDR1 and CDR2 sequences are SNHLY and FYNNEI. The CDR3 spells CARTDPLSYEQYF. The CDR3 coding sequence is TGTGCCAGAACTGATCCCCTCTCCTACGAGCAGTACTTC.

V gene TRBV3-1 (or the pseudogene TRBV3-2) combines with J gene TRBJ2-1, with a weak D call TRBD2 (6 bases). Germline V lookup: CDR1 LGHDT, CDR2 YNNKEL (reference sequence). The CDR3 covers 15 residues. V gave up 2 bases and J gave up 4 bases, with 12 bases separating them. The CDR3 DNA follows: TGTGCCAGCAGCCAACACGAGGGACTTTACAATGAGCAGTTCTTC. This codes for CASSQHEGLYNEQFF.

The chain uses TRBV11-2 and TRBJ1-1; maybe TRBD1 (5 bases). Germline loops: CDR1 SGHAT, CDR2 FQNNGV. The ends were cut back, 5 bases at V and 0 bases at J, with 7 bases in the middle. The CDR3 consists of 13 residues. Here the CDR3 DNA reads TGTGCCAGCAGCAGGGGATTGAACACTGAAGCTTTCTTT. Translating it yields CASSRGLNTEAFF. Drawing the rest from reference TRBV11-2 and TRBJ1-1, the complete variable domain is EAGVAQSPRYKIIEKRQSVAFWCNPISGHATLYWYQQILGQGPKLLIQFQNNGVVDDSQLPKDRFSAERLKGVDSTLKIQPAKLEDSAVYLCASSRGLNTEAFFGQGTRLTVV.

The chain combines TRBV29-1 with TRBJ1-1; perhaps TRBD1 as D (6 bases). Trimming removed 2 bases from V and 5 bases from J, with 6 bases in between. CDR1 and CDR2 (germline): SQVTM, ANQGSEA. This CDR3 contains 11 residues. The CDR3 spells CSVEQGTEAFF. CDR3 DNA sequence: TGCAGCGTTGAACAGGGGACTGAAGCTTTCTTT.

This clone occurred a few times. V gene TRBV5-1 combines with J gene TRBJ2-3, with 9 bases matching TRBD2. Trimming took 4 bases from V and 1 from J; bases not matched to a gene: 7. This CDR3 contains 16 residues. The germline gives CDR1 SGHRS, CDR2 YFSETQ. The CDR3 sequence is CASSAASGVGTDTQYF. The CDR3 DNA is TGCGCCAGCAGCGCGGCTAGCGGGGTGGGCACAGATACGCAGTATTTT.

CDR3 bases: TGTGCCAGCAGCTGGACTAGCGGTACCTACGAGCAGTACTTC. This translates into CASSWTSGTYEQYF. The chain uses TRBV5-6 and TRBJ2-7, with 10 bases lining up with TRBD2. V lost 3 bases, J lost 2 bases, and 2 bases stayed unmatched. Germline loops: CDR1 SGHDT, CDR2 YYEEEE. The CDR3 length is 14 residues. The full variable domain, completed using reference TRBV5-6 and TRBJ2-7, is DAGVTQSPTHLIKTRGQQVTLRCSPKSGHDTVSWYQQALGQGPQFIFQYYEEEERQRGNFPDRFSGHQFPNYSSELNVNALLLGDSALYLCASSWTSGTYEQYFGPGTRLTVT.

The gene calls are TRBV11-2 and TRBJ2-7; maybe TRBD2 (5 bases). The CDR3 spans 14 residues. In germline, CDR1 is SGHAT, CDR2 FQNNGV. V was cut by 3 bases and J by 6 bases, with 15 bases left in between. CDR3 in amino acids: CASSFRVLEGEQYF. The CDR3 DNA reads as TGTGCCAGCAGCTTTAGAGTACTAGAAGGCGAGCAGTACTTC.

The V and J genes are TRBV11-2 and TRBJ2-1, with 11 bases aligning to TRBD2. J gave up 8 bases and V 1 base, and 16 bases lay outside the gene matches. The length of the CDR3 is 19 residues. Germline V gives CDR1 SGHAT, CDR2 FQNNGV. CDR3 DNA sequence: TGTGCCAGCAGCTTAGTTCCCACTCAACTAGCGGGAGTTGGTGATGAGCAGTTCTTC. Its translation is CASSLVPTQLAGVGDEQFF. Full variable domain (remainder filled in from reference TRBV11-2 and TRBJ2-1): EAGVAQSPRYKIIEKRQSVAFWCNPISGHATLYWYQQILGQGPKLLIQFQNNGVVDDSQLPKDRFSAERLKGVDSTLKIQPAKLEDSAVYLCASSLVPTQLAGVGDEQFFGPGTRLTVL.

This rearrangement joins TRBV5-1 to TRBJ1-5; D remains ambiguous. Per germline, CDR1 SGHRS and CDR2 YFSETQ. V lost 2 bases to trimming and J lost 0 bases, with 9 bases between them. CDR3 length equals 15 residues. The DNA of the CDR3 is TGCGCCAGCAGCTTAGGAGGGAATAGCAATCAGCCCCAGCATTTT. It is translated as CASSLGGNSNQPQHF.

This clone has a handful of counts. The chain links TRBV5-8 to TRBJ1-3; a weak D match, TRBD1 (6 bases). The CDR3 length is 12 residues. V lost 1 base and J 9 bases, leaving 8 bases between the germline ends. Germline loops: CDR1 SGHTS, CDR2 YDEGEE. As DNA, the CDR3 is TGTGCCAGCAGCTTGAGAGGGGGCACCATATATTTT. As protein: CASSLRGGTIYF.

CDR3 protein: CASSLESLGRRAGEQYF. DNA of the CDR3: TGTGCCAGCAGCTTAGAATCCCTAGGCAGGCGGGCCGGCGAGCAGTACTTC. The chain is built from TRBV13 and TRBJ2-7, with D possibly TRBD2 on 5 matching bases. The CDR3 sequence is 17 residues long. Germline CDR1 PRHDT, CDR2 FYEKMQ (reference sequence). The V end was cut by 1 base, the J end by 6 bases, with 22 bases between. The complete variable domain, with remaining parts taken from reference TRBV13 and TRBJ2-7, reads AAGVIQSPRHLIKEKRETATLKCYPIPRHDTVYWYQQGPGQDPQFLISFYEKMQSDKGSIPDRFSAQQFSDYHSELNMSSLELGDSALYFCASSLESLGRRAGEQYFGPGTRLTVT.

This chain joins TRBV27 and TRBJ2-1, with 9 bases that match TRBD1. From germline, CDR1 is MNHEY and CDR2 SMNVEV (reference sequence). V shed 4 bases and J 10 bases; nucleotides not matched to a gene: 8. This CDR3 has 14 residues. CDR3 region: CASSSRDRAGEQFF. The DNA of the CDR3 is TGTGCCAGCAGTTCCAGGGACAGGGCGGGCGAGCAGTTCTTC.

The V and J genes are TRBV5-1 and TRBJ2-5; 13 bases match TRBD2. V dropped 7 bases and J dropped 5; count of bases not matched to a gene: 8. CDR3 length: 15 amino acids. CDR1 is SGHRS, CDR2 YFSETQ, per germline. DNA of the CDR3: TGCGCCAGCTGGACTAGCGGGAGCTCCCGGGAGACCCAGTACTTC. It codes for CASWTSGSSRETQYF.

The gene calls are TRBV5-1 and TRBJ1-1, with TRBD1 matching 9 bases. This CDR3 is built from 17 residues. J was trimmed by 4 bases and V by 3 bases; bases with no gene match: 13. The germline V gene encodes CDR1 SGHRS and CDR2 YFSETQ. CDR3 region: CASSWKPGQGFTTEAFF. The CDR3 nucleotides read TGCGCCAGCAGCTGGAAACCGGGACAGGGTTTTACCACTGAAGCTTTCTTT.

The CDR3 sequence is CSVAGGENTGELFF. The DNA for the CDR3 is TGCAGCGTTGCGGGGGGAGAGAACACCGGGGAGCTGTTTTTT. The genes are TRBV29-1 and TRBJ2-2; TRBD2 matches 7 bases. The CDR3 extends over 14 amino acids. Trimming took 4 bases from V and 1 from J; bases not matched to a gene: 3. Germline V lookup: CDR1 SQVTM, CDR2 ANQGSEA.

This clone occurred a few times. The chain combines TRBV25-1 with TRBJ1-1, with 8 bases lining up with TRBD1. CDR1 and CDR2 (germline): MGHDK, SYGVNS. The V and J ends lost 6 bases and 2 bases, in that order; junction bases with no gene match: 5. This CDR3 is built from 14 residues. CDR3 sequence: CASSPTGGNTEAFF. Written as DNA, the CDR3 is TGTGCCAGCAGCCCCACAGGGGGAAACACTGAAGCTTTCTTT.

The chain recombines TRBV6-5 with TRBJ2-7; D is possibly TRBD1 (6 bases). Trimming removed 11 bases at V and 6 bases at J, with 14 bases between. The germline CDR1 and CDR2 sequences are MNHEY and SVGAGI. The CDR3 covers 11 residues. CDR3 in amino acids: CASRDIFEQYF. CDR3 nucleotide sequence: TGTGCCTCCCGGGACATCTTCGAGCAGTACTTC.

The CDR3 nucleotides are TGCAGTGCTAGTCGGGCCTCGGGGCAGCCCCAGCATTTT. Its protein product is CSASRASGQPQHF. This chain links TRBV20-1 with TRBJ1-5, with D unresolved. The CDR3 is 13 residues long. Trimming took 3 bases from V and 7 from J, leaving 13 bases between them. Germline CDR1 reads DFQATT; CDR2 reads SNEGSKA (reference sequence).

V and J are TRBV30 and TRBJ1-1; a weak D match, TRBD1 (5 bases). This CDR3 has 13 amino acids. The germline V and J ends were trimmed by 5 bases and 1 base, with 11 bases remaining between them. Germline V lookup: CDR1 GTSNPN, CDR2 SVGIG (reference sequence). The CDR3 region has the DNA TGTGCCTGGGACCAGGGAAGGAACACTGAAGCTTTCTTT. Translated: CAWDQGRNTEAFF.